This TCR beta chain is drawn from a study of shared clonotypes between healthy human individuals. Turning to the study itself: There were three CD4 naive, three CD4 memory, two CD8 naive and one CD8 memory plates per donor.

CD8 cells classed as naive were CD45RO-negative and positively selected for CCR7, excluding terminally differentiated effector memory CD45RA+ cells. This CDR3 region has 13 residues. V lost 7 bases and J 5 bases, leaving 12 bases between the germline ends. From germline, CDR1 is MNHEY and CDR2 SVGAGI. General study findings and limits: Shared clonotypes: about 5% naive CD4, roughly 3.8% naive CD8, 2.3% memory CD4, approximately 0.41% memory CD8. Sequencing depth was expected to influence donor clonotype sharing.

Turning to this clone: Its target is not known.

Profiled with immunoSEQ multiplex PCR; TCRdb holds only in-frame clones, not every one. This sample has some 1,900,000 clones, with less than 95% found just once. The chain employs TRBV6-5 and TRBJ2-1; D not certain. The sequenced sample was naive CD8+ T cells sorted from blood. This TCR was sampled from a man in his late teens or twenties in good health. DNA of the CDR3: TGTGCCAGCACCCTAGGACGCGACAATGAGCAGTTCTTC. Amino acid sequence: CASTLGRDNEQFF.